Below, one T cell receptor beta chain is given with its context. As yet, its antigen is unknown. This specimen belongs to a study of T cell repertoires in cytomegalovirus infection. Study-level results: The response measured ex vivo was dominated by TCR beta clonotypes (HLA-C-restricted and CMV-specific).

TCRdb re-derived calls from the reads in MiXCR, one entry per CDR3 protein. The sample consists of 500,000 to 600,000 distinct CDR3 sequences, 15% to 20% of them appearing once. The CDR3 loop spans 13 amino acids. Germline CDR1 reads MGHRA; CDR2 reads YSYEKL. Trimming cost V 0 bases and J 4 bases, with 3 bases left between them. The sequencing input was CD8+ T cells from PBMCs. This chain joins TRBV4-1 and TRBJ2-2; D gene unclear. This clonotype was obtained from a human donor in good health (CMV status not recorded). Some clones in this sample may be carry-over from other donors' samples. CDR3 coding DNA: TGCGCCAGCAGCCAAGAATCCACCGGGGAGCTGTTTTTT. Translated: CASSQESTGELFF.